The 18 T cell receptor beta chains given below trace back to one sample, sequenced in a study of blood T cell repertoires in COVID-19. Libraries were prepared by immunoSEQ multiplex PCR; TCRdb keeps only in-frame clonotypes and omits some of them. The data show around 200,000 clones, with 60% to 85% seen just once and 5.5% to 7% held by the top ten. Source material: peripheral blood. All receptors come from a woman between 65 and 79 years old with acute or convalescent COVID-19.

This chain connects TRBV3-1 (or the pseudogene TRBV3-2) to TRBJ2-1; 10 bases match TRBD2. CDR3 size: 14 residues. Germline trimming cut 5 bases from V and 6 bases from J; bases unmatched to any gene: 4. Germline values: CDR1 LGHDT, CDR2 YNNKEL (reference sequence). CDR3 DNA sequence: TGTGCCAGCAGCACCCGGACTAGCGGCAATGAGCAGTTCTTC. This codes for CASSTRTSGNEQFF.

This clone was seen more than once but under ten times. J is TRBJ2-2 and V is TRBV28; TRBD1 might be the D (6 bases). Germline V gene sequence: CDR1 MDHEN, CDR2 SYDVKM. This CDR3 is built from 16 residues. V gave up 6 bases and J gave up 0 bases, with 14 bases separating them. Here the CDR3 reads CASSSPGATNTGELFF. CDR3 coding DNA: TGTGCCAGCAGCTCGCCAGGGGCGACGAACACCGGGGAGCTGTTTTTT.

Points on this clone: Other DNA sequences within the sample encode an identical CDR3. The gene calls are TRBV27 and TRBJ1-2; D is possibly TRBD1 (6 bases). Germline-derived CDR1 and CDR2 are MNHEY and SMNVEV (reference sequence). V shed 0 bases and J shed 6 bases, with 14 bases lying between them. The CDR3 has 15 residues. This CDR3 reads CASSLSRGGADGYTF. The CDR3 DNA reads TGTGCCAGCAGTTTATCGAGGGGGGGGGCCGATGGCTACACCTTC.

The chain links TRBV24-1 to TRBJ2-3; the match to TRBD2 covers 12 bases. The CDR3 covers 15 residues. CDR1 and CDR2 (germline): KGHDR, SFDVKD. The junction had 3 bases not matched to a gene; V was cut back by 6 bases and J by 3 bases. The CDR3 bases are TGTGCCACCAGTACCGGGACTAGCGGGACAGATACGCAGTATTTT. This sequence encodes CATSTGTSGTDTQYF.

This chain joins TRBV29-1 and TRBJ2-7, with 7 bases lining up with TRBD1. CDR3 length equals 12 residues. Germline CDR1 SQVTM, CDR2 ANQGSEA. The junction had 1 base not matched to a gene; V was cut back by 3 bases and J by 2 bases. CDR3 residues: CSVEDRPYEQYF. Written as DNA, the CDR3 is TGCAGCGTTGAGGACAGGCCCTACGAGCAGTACTTC.

The chain is built from TRBV27 and TRBJ2-2; the match to TRBD2 covers 15 bases. The germline gives CDR1 MNHEY, CDR2 SMNVEV (reference sequence). Trimming cost V 2 bases and J 5 bases; bases outside gene matches: 6. The CDR3 spans 18 residues. The chain's CDR3 is CASSLPGLAGGPTGELFF. Here the CDR3 DNA reads TGTGCCAGCAGTTTACCAGGACTAGCGGGAGGGCCAACCGGGGAGCTGTTTTTT.

This chain links TRBV5-6 with TRBJ2-3, with D possibly TRBD2 on 5 matching bases. V was shortened by 1 base and J by 2 bases, with 11 bases between the two germline ends. Per germline, CDR1 SGHDT and CDR2 YYEEEE. This CDR3 spans 15 amino acids. The CDR3 nucleotides read TGTGCCAGCAGCTTGAGGCGGGCCCACACAGATACGCAGTATTTT. Translating gives CASSLRRAHTDTQYF.

The rearrangement uses TRBV19 and TRBJ2-2, with 10 bases aligning to TRBD1. Germline CDR1 LNHDA, CDR2 SQIVND (reference sequence). The ends lost 5 bases at V and 2 bases at J; junction bases unmatched: 5. The CDR3 extends over 16 amino acids. The CDR3 loop is CASSYATGGNTGELFF. In nucleotides, the CDR3 is TGTGCCAGTAGTTATGCGACAGGGGGCAACACCGGGGAGCTGTTTTTT.

The rearrangement links TRBV30 to TRBJ1-2, with 10 bases fitting TRBD1. Germline values: CDR1 GTSNPN, CDR2 SVGIG (reference sequence). This CDR3 comprises 15 residues. J lost 2 bases, V lost 4 bases, and 7 bases had no gene match. The CDR3 sequence: CAWTYPDRGNYGYTF. The CDR3 DNA reads TGTGCCTGGACTTATCCGGACAGGGGGAACTATGGCTACACCTTC.

The chain joins TRBV3-1 (or the pseudogene TRBV3-2) to TRBJ2-7, with D possibly being TRBD1 (5 bases). The germline V gene has CDR1 LGHDT and CDR2 YNNKEL (reference sequence). The CDR3 length is 16 residues. V lost 1 base, J lost 1 base, and 14 bases lay in between. The CDR3 coding sequence is TGTGCCAGCAGCCAAGTATATATTAAGGGGTCCTACGAGCAGTACTTC. Translating gives CASSQVYIKGSYEQYF.

V is TRBV3-1 (or the pseudogene TRBV3-2) and J is TRBJ2-2, with D hard to call. Trimming pared 0 bases from V and 4 bases from J, leaving 12 bases between. Germline lookup yields CDR1 LGHDT and CDR2 YNNKEL (reference sequence). This CDR3 is built from 16 residues. CDR3 in DNA: TGTGCCAGCAGCCAAGACCCAACGCCGGGCACCGGGGAGCTGTTTTTT. Translation: CASSQDPTPGTGELFF.

The chain is built from TRBV2 and TRBJ2-7, with D possibly being TRBD1 (6 bases). Germline CDR1 reads SNHLY; CDR2 reads FYNNEI. The CDR3 length is 15 residues. Trimming left V 6 bases short and J 3 bases short, with 18 bases between. Here the CDR3 reads CASSEPRTVNYEQYF. The CDR3 bases are TGTGCCAGCAGCGAACCACGGACAGTGAACTACGAGCAGTACTTC.

V and J are TRBV5-1 and TRBJ1-1; perhaps TRBD1 as D (5 bases). The V end was cut by 4 bases, the J end by 3 bases, with 13 bases between. CDR1 and CDR2 (germline): SGHRS, YFSETQ. This CDR3 spans 14 amino acids. The CDR3 here is CASSALQADTEAFF. The CDR3 DNA is TGCGCCAGCAGCGCCCTACAGGCAGACACTGAAGCTTTCTTT.

Points on this clone: The identical CDR3 is also encoded by other nucleotide sequences in the sample. The CDR3 sequence is CASSGPGTNYEQYF. The CDR3 DNA is TGCGCCAGCAGTGGGCCCGGGACTAACTACGAGCAGTACTTC. The chain recombines TRBV10-2 with TRBJ2-7; TRBD2 agrees at 7 bases. The length of the CDR3 is 14 residues. CDR1 and CDR2 (germline): WSHSY, SAAADI. V dropped 4 bases and J dropped 3; count of bases not matched to a gene: 6.

J is TRBJ2-5 and V is TRBV30; D possibly corresponds to TRBD2 (5 bases). This CDR3 has 13 residues. The ends were cut back, 0 bases at V and 4 bases at J, with 9 bases in the middle. Germline V lookup: CDR1 GTSNPN, CDR2 SVGIG (reference sequence). As DNA, the CDR3 is TGTGCCTGGAGTGTAAGCGGTGGAGAGACCCAGTACTTC. It encodes CAWSVSGGETQYF.

The chain couples TRBV2 to TRBJ1-5, with D tentatively TRBD1 (5 bases). Looked up from germline, CDR1 is SNHLY and CDR2 is FYNNEI. Trimming stripped 4 bases from V and 4 bases from J, with 11 bases between. The CDR3 contains 14 residues. The CDR3 nucleotides read TGTGCCAGCAGTGCGGCCCCAGGGAATCAGCCCCAGCATTTT. Encoded protein: CASSAAPGNQPQHF.

The V call is TRBV27, the J call TRBJ2-7; a possible D gene is TRBD2 (6 bases). The germline V and J ends were trimmed by 5 bases and 0 bases, with 14 bases remaining between them. This CDR3 is 15 amino acids long. The germline V gene encodes CDR1 MNHEY and CDR2 SMNVEV (reference sequence). In DNA form, the CDR3 reads TGTGCCAGCAGTCCTCCAGGGAGGAGCTCCTACGAGCAGTACTTC. Translating it yields CASSPPGRSSYEQYF.

Here the CDR3 reads CASRQGTDTQYF. As DNA, the CDR3 is TGTGCCAGCCGACAGGGCACAGATACGCAGTATTTT. The V and J genes are TRBV3-1 (or the pseudogene TRBV3-2) and TRBJ2-3, with a tentative D call TRBD1 (6 bases). Germline V lookup: CDR1 LGHDT, CDR2 YNNKEL (reference sequence). This CDR3 is 12 amino acids long. V was pared by 8 bases and J by 1 base, with 7 bases between.